The rows below give T cell receptor beta chains drawn from one sample of a study of T cell changes during pregnancy in multiple sclerosis. Repertoires were generated with immunoSEQ multiplex PCR, while TCRdb's copy carries only in-frame clones and drops some. The repertoire holds about 48,000 clones, approximately 95% seen once, with 0.45% to 0.55% in the top ten. The sequenced sample was CD4+ T cells from peripheral blood mononuclear cells, obtained in the first trimester of pregnancy. These receptors were obtained from a female donor with multiple sclerosis, enrolled in a pregnancy study. CDR3s leave out the opening cysteine and the closing phenylalanine or tryptophan. D genes are given only for firm matches.

.	TRBV15	TRBJ1-3	ATSRDRNRVMGNTIY
.	TRBV5-5	TRBJ1-6	ASSFRVVSPLH
.	TRBV5-6	TRBJ2-7	ASSRADTQVSPRN
.	TRBV29-1	TRBJ1-3	SVRDSGNTIY
TRBD1	TRBV6-5	TRBJ1-1	ASSYSRQGFAEAF
TRBD1	TRBV28	TRBJ1-2	ASRPRTGGNYGYT
.	TRBV11-2	TRBJ2-2	ASSSGSPGELF
.	TRBV5-6	TRBJ1-1	ASSLRAGQYTEAF
TRBD1	TRBV18	TRBJ1-2	ASAGDRSEKSYGYT
.	TRBV5-6	TRBJ2-3	ASTRTGIAASTDTQY
.	TRBV19	TRBJ1-4	ASTSGQGNEKLF
.	TRBV28	TRBJ1-5	ASNYGGGQPQH
.	TRBV9	TRBJ1-2	ASKPDGHESYGYT
.	TRBV5-1	TRBJ1-1	ASSSTPQAENTEAF
.	TRBV13	TRBJ1-1	ASSLWQNTEAF
TRBD1	TRBV6-5	TRBJ1-2	ASSTGTGGLYGYT
.	TRBV7-6	TRBJ2-7	ASSTWTGRDPYEQY
TRBD1	TRBV18	TRBJ1-3	ASSPETGQSGNTIY
TRBD2	TRBV10-2	TRBJ2-3	ASSDSSGGVWADTQY
TRBD1	TRBV6-1	TRBJ2-2	ASRDRRPNTGELF
TRBD1	TRBV25-1	TRBJ1-6	ASLPDRVNSPLH
TRBD1	TRBV5-8	TRBJ2-5	ASSSRQGAPLETQY
TRBD1	TRBV19	TRBJ1-1	ASRSGQGARDTEAF
.	TRBV25-1	TRBJ1-5	ASSEAGGFLQH
.	TRBV20-1	TRBJ1-1	SALMTEAF
TRBD1	TRBV11-2	TRBJ2-3	ASSSGQVGTDTQY
TRBD1	TRBV5-6	TRBJ2-5	ASTLSNGQGGETQY
.	TRBV5-6	TRBJ1-2	ASILGGLGGRPYGYT
TRBD1	TRBV29-1	TRBJ2-5	SVTGTGGETQY
.	TRBV13	TRBJ2-2	ASSDESTGRTGELF
TRBD2	TRBV19	TRBJ2-1	ASSIERLAGTSSRNEQF
.	TRBV9	TRBJ2-1	ASSPGGRGAYNEQF
.	TRBV19	TRBJ2-7	ASSIRQGPSGWEQY
.	TRBV18	TRBJ1-3	ASSPLPDGGSGNTIY
.	TRBV5-4	TRBJ2-1	ASSAQNREPNNEQF
TRBD2	TRBV5-1	TRBJ2-5	ASSLLGGGIQETQY
.	TRBV5-1	TRBJ2-7	ASSLQQAYEQY
.	TRBV6-1	TRBJ1-6	ASSLQGGSWSPLH
.	TRBV5-1	TRBJ1-1	ASSFSLNTEAF
TRBD1	TRBV6-1	TRBJ1-1	ASSPPGQHTEAF
TRBD1	TRBV7-8	TRBJ1-1	ASSEDRAMNTEAF
.	TRBV5-5	TRBJ1-1	ASSLQQGWNTEAF
.	TRBV14	TRBJ2-5	ASSQENHWTQY
TRBD1	TRBV14	TRBJ2-5	ASSQGRDRLLGTQY
.	TRBV6-5	TRBJ1-2	ASSPRGKAGYT
TRBD1	TRBV27	TRBJ2-6	ASSGTGRGGANVLT
.	TRBV9	TRBJ1-6	ASSVKQYNSPLH